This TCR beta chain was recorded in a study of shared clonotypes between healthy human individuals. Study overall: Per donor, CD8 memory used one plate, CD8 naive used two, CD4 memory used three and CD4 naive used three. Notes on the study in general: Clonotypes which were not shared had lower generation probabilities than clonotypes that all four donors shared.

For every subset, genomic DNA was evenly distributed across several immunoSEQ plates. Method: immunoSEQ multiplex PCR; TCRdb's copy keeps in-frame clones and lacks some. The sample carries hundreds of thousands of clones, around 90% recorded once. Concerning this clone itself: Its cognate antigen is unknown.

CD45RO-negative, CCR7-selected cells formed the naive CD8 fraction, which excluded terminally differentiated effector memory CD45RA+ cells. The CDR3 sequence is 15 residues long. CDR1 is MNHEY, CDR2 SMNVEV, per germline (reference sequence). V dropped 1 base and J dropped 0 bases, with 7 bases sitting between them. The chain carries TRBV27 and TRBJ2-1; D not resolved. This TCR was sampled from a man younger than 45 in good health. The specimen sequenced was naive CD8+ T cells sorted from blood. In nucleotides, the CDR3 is TGTGCCAGCAGTTTATTAAGCTTCTCCTACAATGAGCAGTTCTTC. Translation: CASSLLSFSYNEQFF.